This T cell receptor (beta chain) was documented in a study of T cell repertoires in ileal Crohn's disease. Turning to the study itself: Biopsies of the neoterminal ileum at postoperative colonoscopy form M6 samples.

The protocol was immunoSEQ multiplex PCR, while the TCRdb copy is restricted to in-frame clones and leaves out a portion. Among about 630 clones, about 82% were seen once, and the ten largest hold roughly 17%. To note about this clone: Antigen: not known.

Time point defined: neoterminal ileum biopsy at postoperative endoscopy, about 6 months after surgery. Overall study results and limits: Every patient over 26.8% clonality showed endoscopic recurrence.

V was cut by 2 bases and J by 9 bases, with 14 bases left in between. Germline V gene lookup returns CDR1 PRHDT and CDR2 FYEKMQ (reference sequence). This CDR3 spans 15 amino acids. The chain combines TRBV13 with TRBJ1-6; D not resolved. Specimen: ileal tissue. The sequence derives from an adult with Crohn's disease. CDR3 DNA sequence: TGTGCCAGCAGCTTACAAGTGGGCACGGGTTCACCCCTCCACTTT. The encoded protein is CASSLQVGTGSPLHF. Looking up the rest from reference TRBV13 and TRBJ1-6 gives the full variable domain: AAGVIQSPRHLIKEKRETATLKCYPIPRHDTVYWYQQGPGQDPQFLISFYEKMQSDKGSIPDRFSAQQFSDYHSELNMSSLELGDSALYFCASSLQVGTGSPLHFGNGTRLTVT.